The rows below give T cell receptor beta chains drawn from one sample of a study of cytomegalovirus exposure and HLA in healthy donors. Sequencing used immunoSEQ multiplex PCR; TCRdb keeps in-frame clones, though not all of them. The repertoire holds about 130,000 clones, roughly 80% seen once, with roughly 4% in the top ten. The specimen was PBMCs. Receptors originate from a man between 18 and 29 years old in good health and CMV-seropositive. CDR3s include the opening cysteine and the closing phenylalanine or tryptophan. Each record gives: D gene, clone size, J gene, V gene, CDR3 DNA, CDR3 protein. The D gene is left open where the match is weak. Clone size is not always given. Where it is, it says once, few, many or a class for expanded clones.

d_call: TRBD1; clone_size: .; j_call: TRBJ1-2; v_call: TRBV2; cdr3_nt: TGTGCCAGCAGGTCCGCGACAGGGAGTCTTACGGACTATGGCTACACCTTC; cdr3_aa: CASRSATGSLTDYGYTF
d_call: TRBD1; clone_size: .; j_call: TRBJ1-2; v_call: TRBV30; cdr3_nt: TGTGCCTGGAGTTCCCCGACAGGGAACTATGGCTACACCTTC; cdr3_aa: CAWSSPTGNYGYTF
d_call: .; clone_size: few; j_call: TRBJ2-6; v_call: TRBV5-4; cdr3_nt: TGTGCCAGCAGCCAAGAAAGGGGCTCTGGGGCCAACGTCCTGACTTTC; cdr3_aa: CASSQERGSGANVLTF
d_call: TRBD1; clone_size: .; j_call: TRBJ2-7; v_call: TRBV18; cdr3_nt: TGTGCCAGCTCAGAGACAGGGGACTACGAGCAGTACTTC; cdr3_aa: CASSETGDYEQYF
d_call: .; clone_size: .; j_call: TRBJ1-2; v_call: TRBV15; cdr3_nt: TGTGCCACCAGCAGCACAGGCGTATATGGCTACACCTTC; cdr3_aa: CATSSTGVYGYTF
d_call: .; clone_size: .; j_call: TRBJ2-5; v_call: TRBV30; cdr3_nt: TGTGCCTGGGTGAGGGGGCAAGAGACCCAGTACTTC; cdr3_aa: CAWVRGQETQYF
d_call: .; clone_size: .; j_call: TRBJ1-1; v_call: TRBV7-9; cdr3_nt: TGTGCCAGCAGCCCGACGAGGGAAATGAACACTGAAGCTTTCTTT; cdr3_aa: CASSPTREMNTEAFF
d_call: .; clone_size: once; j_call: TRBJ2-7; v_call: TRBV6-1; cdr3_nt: TGTGCCAGCAAAGAGTTAAGGGGTCTCGACGAGCAGTACTTC; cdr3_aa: CASKELRGLDEQYF
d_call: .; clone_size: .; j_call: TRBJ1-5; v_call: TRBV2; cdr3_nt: TGTGCCAGCAGTGAAGCAACAGGGAAGCCCCAGCATTTT; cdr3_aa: CASSEATGKPQHF
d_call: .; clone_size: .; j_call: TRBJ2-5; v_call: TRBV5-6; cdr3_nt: TGTGCCAGCAGCTTGGAGGCCAGGGCAGAGACCCAGTACTTC; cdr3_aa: CASSLEARAETQYF
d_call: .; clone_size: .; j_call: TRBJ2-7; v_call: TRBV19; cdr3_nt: TGTGCCAGTAGTATCGGAGGGGACAGATCCTACGAGCAGTACTTC; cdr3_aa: CASSIGGDRSYEQYF
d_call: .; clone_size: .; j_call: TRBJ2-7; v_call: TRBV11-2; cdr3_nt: TGTGCCAGCACCCTTAGAAGGGGGTACGAGCAGTACTTC; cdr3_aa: CASTLRRGYEQYF
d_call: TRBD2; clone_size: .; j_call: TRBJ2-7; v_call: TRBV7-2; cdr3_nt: TGTGCCAGCGGAGAAGGGGTTTATGGTAGCGGGAAGCCCTACGAGCAGTACTTC; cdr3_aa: CASGEGVYGSGKPYEQYF
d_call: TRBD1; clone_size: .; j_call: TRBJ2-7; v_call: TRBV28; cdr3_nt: TGTGCCAGCTCCGTAGGACAGGGGACCTACGAGCAGTACTTC; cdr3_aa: CASSVGQGTYEQYF
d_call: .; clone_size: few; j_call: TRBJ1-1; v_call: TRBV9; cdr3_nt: TGTGCCAGCAGCGTACAGGGTTTTGGGTCTGAAGCTTTCTTT; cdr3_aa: CASSVQGFGSEAFF
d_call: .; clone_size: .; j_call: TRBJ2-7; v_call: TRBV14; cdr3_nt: TGTGCCAGCAGCCAAGCCACCTACGAGCAGTACTTC; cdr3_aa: CASSQATYEQYF
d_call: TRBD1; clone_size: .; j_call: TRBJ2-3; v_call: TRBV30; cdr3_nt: TGTGCCTGGAGACCTCGGACAGGGGGGACAGATACGCAGTATTTT; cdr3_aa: CAWRPRTGGTDTQYF
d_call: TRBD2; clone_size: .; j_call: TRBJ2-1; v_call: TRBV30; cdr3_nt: TGTGCCTGGAGTGTAGCCCTAGCGGGGGTTCACAATGAGCAGTTCTTC; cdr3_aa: CAWSVALAGVHNEQFF
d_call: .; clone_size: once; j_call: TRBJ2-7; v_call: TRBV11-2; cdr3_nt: TGTGCCAGCAGCCGAAGGGGCTCCTACGAGCAGTACTTC; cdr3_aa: CASSRRGSYEQYF
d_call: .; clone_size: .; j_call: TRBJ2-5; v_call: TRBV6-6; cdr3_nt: TGTGCCAGCCATGAGGGTGGTGCAGTCGGAGAGACCCAGTACTTC; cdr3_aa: CASHEGGAVGETQYF
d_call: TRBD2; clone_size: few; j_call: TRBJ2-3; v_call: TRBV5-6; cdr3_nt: TGTGCCAGCATTAAACGGGGGGAGGACACAGATACGCAGTATTTT; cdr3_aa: CASIKRGEDTDTQYF
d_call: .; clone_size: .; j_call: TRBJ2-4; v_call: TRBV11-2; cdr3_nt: TGTGCCAGCAGCATTAGTGGTGCCAAAAACATTCAGTACTTC; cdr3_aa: CASSISGAKNIQYF
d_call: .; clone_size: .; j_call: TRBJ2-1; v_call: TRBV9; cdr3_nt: TGTGCCAGCAGCGTATTACCAGACAATGAGCAGTTCTTC; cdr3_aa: CASSVLPDNEQFF
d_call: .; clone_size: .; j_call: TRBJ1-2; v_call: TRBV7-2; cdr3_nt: TGTGCCAGCACAACACAAAATCGGGGTGGCCCTGGCTACACCTTC; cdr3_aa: CASTTQNRGGPGYTF
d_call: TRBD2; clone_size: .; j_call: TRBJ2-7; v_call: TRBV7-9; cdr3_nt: TGTGCCAGCAGCACCCTCACTAGCGGGAGGACGTACTACGAGCAGTACTTC; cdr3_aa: CASSTLTSGRTYYEQYF
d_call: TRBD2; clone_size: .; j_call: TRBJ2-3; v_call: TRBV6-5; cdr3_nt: TGTGCCAGCAGGAGCGGGACGTACACAGATACGCAGTATTTT; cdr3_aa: CASRSGTYTDTQYF
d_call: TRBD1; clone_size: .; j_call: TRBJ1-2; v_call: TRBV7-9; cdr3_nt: TGTGCCAGCAGCTTAGGAGGGCAGGGGGCCACCTATGGCTACACCTTC; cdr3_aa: CASSLGGQGATYGYTF
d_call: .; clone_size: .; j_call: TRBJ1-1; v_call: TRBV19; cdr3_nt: TGTGCCAGTAGAGAGGACTTTACGATGAACACTGAAGCTTTCTTT; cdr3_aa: CASREDFTMNTEAFF
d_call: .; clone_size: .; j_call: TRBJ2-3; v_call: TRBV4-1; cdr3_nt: TGCGCCAGCAGCCAAGGACGGGTCGCCCGGAGCACAGATACGCAGTATTTT; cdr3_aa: CASSQGRVARSTDTQYF
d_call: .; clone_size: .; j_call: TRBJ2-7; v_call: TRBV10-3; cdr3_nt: TGTGCCATCAGCGCAGGGGCCGAGCAGTACTTC; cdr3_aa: CAISAGAEQYF
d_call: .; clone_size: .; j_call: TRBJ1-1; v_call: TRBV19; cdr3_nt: TGTGCCAGTAAGTTTATGGGGGGCACTGAAGCTTTCTTT; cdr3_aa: CASKFMGGTEAFF
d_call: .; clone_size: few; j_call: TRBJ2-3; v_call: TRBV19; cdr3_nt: TGTGCCAGTAGTATTCGCGGGTCCACAGATACGCAGTATTTT; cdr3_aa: CASSIRGSTDTQYF
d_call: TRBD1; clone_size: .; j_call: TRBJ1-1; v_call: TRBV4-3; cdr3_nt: TGCGCCAGCAGCCAATTGACAGGGGGTGTGACTGAAGCTTTCTTT; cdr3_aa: CASSQLTGGVTEAFF
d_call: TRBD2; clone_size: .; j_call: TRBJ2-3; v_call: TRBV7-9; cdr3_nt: TGTGCCAGCAGCTTAGGGACTAGCGGGTCAGATACGCAGTATTTT; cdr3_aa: CASSLGTSGSDTQYF
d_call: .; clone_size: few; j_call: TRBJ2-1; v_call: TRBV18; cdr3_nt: TGTGCCAGCTCACCATCCGGGGGAGAGCACAATGAGCAGTTCTTC; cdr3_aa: CASSPSGGEHNEQFF
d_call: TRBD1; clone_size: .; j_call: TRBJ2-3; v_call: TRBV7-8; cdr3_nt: TGTGCCAGCAGCCCCGGGACAGACCGCTTCACAGATACGCAGTATTTT; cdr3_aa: CASSPGTDRFTDTQYF
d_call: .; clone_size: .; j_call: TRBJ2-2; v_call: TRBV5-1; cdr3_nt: TGCGCCAGCCTTCTGGACAGTTGGAAGGGGGACACCGGGGAGCTGTTTTTT; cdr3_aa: CASLLDSWKGDTGELFF
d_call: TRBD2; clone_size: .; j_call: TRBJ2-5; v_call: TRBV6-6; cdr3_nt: TGTGCCAGCAGCCCGGGCCCGTTTAGCGGGGAGACCCAGTACTTC; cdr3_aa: CASSPGPFSGETQYF
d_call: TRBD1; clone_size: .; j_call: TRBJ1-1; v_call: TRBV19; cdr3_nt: TGTGCCAGTAGTATTATAGGGACAGGGAAAGAGTTTTACACTGAAGCTTTCTTT; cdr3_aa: CASSIIGTGKEFYTEAFF
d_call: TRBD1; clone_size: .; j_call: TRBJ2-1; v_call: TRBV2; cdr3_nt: TGTGCCAGCAGAAATGACAGGGCATCACCGTCGGATGAGCAGTTCTTC; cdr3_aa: CASRNDRASPSDEQFF
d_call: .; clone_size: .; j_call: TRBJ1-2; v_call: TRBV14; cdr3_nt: TGTGCCAGCAGCGACAGAAACTATGGCTACACCTTC; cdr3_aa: CASSDRNYGYTF
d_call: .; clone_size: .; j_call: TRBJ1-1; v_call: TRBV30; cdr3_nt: TGTGCCTGGAGTGTACAGTATTACACTGAAGCTTTCTTT; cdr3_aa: CAWSVQYYTEAFF
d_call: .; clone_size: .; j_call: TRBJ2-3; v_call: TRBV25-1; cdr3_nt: TGTGCCAGCAGTGCGTCTAGCACAGATACGCAGTATTTT; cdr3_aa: CASSASSTDTQYF
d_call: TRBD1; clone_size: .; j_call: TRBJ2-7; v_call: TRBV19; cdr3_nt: TGTGCCAGTAGTATCGGACAGGGGAGCTCCTACGAGCAGTACTTC; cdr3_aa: CASSIGQGSSYEQYF
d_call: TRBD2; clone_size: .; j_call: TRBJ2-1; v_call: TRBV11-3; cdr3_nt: TGTGCCAGCAGCCCAAGGACTAGCGGGTACAATGAGCAGTTCTTC; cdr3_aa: CASSPRTSGYNEQFF
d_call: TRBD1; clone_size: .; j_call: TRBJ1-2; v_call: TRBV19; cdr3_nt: TGTGCCAGTAGTAGCCCGACAGGGCCCAACTATGGCTACACCTTC; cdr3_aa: CASSSPTGPNYGYTF